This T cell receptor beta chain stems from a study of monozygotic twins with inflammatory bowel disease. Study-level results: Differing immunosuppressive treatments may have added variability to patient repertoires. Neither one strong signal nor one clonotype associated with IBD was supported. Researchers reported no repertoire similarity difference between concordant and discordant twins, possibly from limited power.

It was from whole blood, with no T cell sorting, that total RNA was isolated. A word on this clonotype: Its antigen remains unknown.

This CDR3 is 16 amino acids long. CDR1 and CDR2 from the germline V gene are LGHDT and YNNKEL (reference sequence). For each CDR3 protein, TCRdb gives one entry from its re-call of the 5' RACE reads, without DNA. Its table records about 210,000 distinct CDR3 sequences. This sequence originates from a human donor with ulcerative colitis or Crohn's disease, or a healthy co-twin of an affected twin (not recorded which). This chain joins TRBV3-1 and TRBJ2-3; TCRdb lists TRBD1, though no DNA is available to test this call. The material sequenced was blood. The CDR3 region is CASSRGRPTRGDTQYF.